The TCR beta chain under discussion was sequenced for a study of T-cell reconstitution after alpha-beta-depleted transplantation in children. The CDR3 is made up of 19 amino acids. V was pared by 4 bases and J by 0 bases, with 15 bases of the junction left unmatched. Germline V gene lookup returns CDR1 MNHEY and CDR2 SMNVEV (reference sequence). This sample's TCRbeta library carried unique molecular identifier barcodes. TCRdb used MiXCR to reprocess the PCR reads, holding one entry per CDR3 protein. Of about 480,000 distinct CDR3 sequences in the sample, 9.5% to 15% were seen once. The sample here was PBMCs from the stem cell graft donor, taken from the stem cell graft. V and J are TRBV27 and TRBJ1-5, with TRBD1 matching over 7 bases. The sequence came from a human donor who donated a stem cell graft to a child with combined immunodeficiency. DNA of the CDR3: TGTGCCAGCAGTTCAAAGAAAGGGGACAGCAAACTTAGCAATCAGCCCCAGCATTTT. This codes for CASSSKKGDSKLSNQPQHF.